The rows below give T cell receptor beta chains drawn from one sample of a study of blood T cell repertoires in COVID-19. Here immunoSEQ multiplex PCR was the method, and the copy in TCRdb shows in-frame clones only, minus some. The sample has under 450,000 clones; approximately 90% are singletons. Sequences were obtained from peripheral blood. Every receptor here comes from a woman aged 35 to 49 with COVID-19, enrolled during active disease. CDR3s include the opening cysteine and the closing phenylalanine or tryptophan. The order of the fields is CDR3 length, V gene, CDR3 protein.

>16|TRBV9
CASSDSTGLAGNEQFF
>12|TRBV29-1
CSVQNLNTEAFF
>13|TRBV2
CASQAGGSYEQYF
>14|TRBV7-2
CASSLVTGTTEAFF
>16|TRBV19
CASSILMTGLTDTQYF
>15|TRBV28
CASSSIAVFNNEQFF
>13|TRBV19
CASGQASNQPQHF
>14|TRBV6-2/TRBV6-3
CASSLQGVHTEAFF
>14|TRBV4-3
CASSQEQSNSPLHF
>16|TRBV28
CASRDQEGTGGTEAFF
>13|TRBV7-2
CASSTGLADTQYF
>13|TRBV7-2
CASTTPAYWWAFF
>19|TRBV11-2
CASSPFWTAGEGSFYEQYF
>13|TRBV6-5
CASSYLGDSPLHF
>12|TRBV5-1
CASSSQGSEAFF
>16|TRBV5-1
CASSLSGTGVYNEQFF
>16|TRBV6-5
CASSSIWSGLSYEQYF
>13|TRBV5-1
CASSLVTYNEQFF
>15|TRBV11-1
CASSPKGQPNEKLFF
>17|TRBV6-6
CASNRDRFSATNEKLFF
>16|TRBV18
CASSPHPPSGSYEQYF
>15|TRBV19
CASSPRDREAYGYTF
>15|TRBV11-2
CASSPGLAGVNEQYF
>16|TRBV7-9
CASSLAQRGGSGELFF
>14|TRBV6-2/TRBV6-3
CASSPDRDNQPQHF
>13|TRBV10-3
CATTDTANYGYTF